This passage covers 32 T cell receptor beta chains from one sample sequenced in a study of T-cell memory formation after mild COVID-19. TCRdb re-analysed the 5' RACE reads in MiXCR, keeping a single row per CDR3 protein. The top ten clones hold approximately 22% of a sample with about 320,000 distinct CDR3 sequences, approximately 14% of them seen once. Sequencing input: PBMCs or a T cell subset sorted from them (not recorded which). Source of these receptors: a man aged 18 to 29 who had mild COVID-19 (a few samples of this study predate the infection). Cell type and time point are not known.

V and J are TRBV6-6 and TRBJ1-1, with 7 bases identical to TRBD1. Germline V gene lookup returns CDR1 MNHNY and CDR2 SVGAGI (reference sequence). Trimming cost V 8 bases and J 8 bases; bases outside gene matches: 8. This CDR3 has 12 amino acids. Here the CDR3 reads CASGLGQAEAFF. The CDR3 bases are TGTGCCAGCGGGTTAGGACAGGCGGAAGCTTTCTTT.

This clonotype was picked up a small number of times. CDR3 amino acids: CASRGGLGNTEAFF. CDR3 DNA sequence: TGCGCCAGCAGGGGAGGGCTCGGTAATACTGAAGCTTTCTTT. The gene calls are TRBV5-1 and TRBJ1-1; D is uncertain. CDR3 length equals 14 residues. Germline V CDR1 and CDR2: SGHRS, YFSETQ. V was pared by 5 bases and J by 5 bases, with 16 bases between. The variable domain in full, with the rest retrieved from reference TRBV5-1 and TRBJ1-1, is KAGVTQTPRYLIKTRGQQVTLSCSPISGHRSVSWYQQTPGQGLQFLFEYFSETQRNKGNFPGRFSGRQFSNSRSEMNVSTLELGDSALYLCASRGGLGNTEAFFGQGTRLTVV.

CDR3 loop: CASSYRVRGGRNNEQFF. CDR3 DNA sequence: TGTGCCAGCAGTTACCGGGTGCGGGGGGGCCGGAACAATGAGCAGTTCTTC. The chain joins TRBV6-2 or TRBV6-3 to TRBJ2-1; TRBD2 matches 9 bases. The germline gives CDR1 MNHEY, CDR2 SVGEGT. The CDR3 contains 17 residues. Germline trimming cut 2 bases from V and 5 bases from J; bases unmatched to any gene: 10.

The gene calls are TRBV3-1 and TRBJ1-1; 7 bases match TRBD1. CDR3 length: 12 amino acids. J was trimmed by 11 bases and V by 1 base; bases with no gene match: 4. CDR1 is LGHDT and CDR2 is YNNKEL in the germline V gene (reference sequence). The CDR3 DNA sequence: TGTGCCAGCAGCCAAGGGACAGGACTGGCTTTCTTT. It specifies CASSQGTGLAFF.

This clonotype was counted once. This sequence may be a read error, since a much larger clone differs from it by one base. This is likely a read error, given that the CDR3 carries no conserved phenylalanine or tryptophan at its end. This chain links TRBV12-3 or TRBV12-4 with TRBJ1-1; no clear D gene. This CDR3 has 14 residues. V lost 4 bases, J lost 1 base, and 10 bases lay in between. The CDR3 here is CASSSADSNTEAFL. CDR3 sequence (DNA): TGTGCCAGCAGTTCAGCAGATTCGAACACTGAAGCTTTCTTA.

The rearrangement uses TRBV5-1 and TRBJ2-1; TRBD1 might be the D (6 bases). CDR1 and CDR2 (germline): SGHRS, YFSETQ. V lost 5 bases and J 4 bases, leaving 13 bases between the germline ends. CDR3 length: 14 residues. The CDR3 nucleotides read TGCGCCAGCAGACCGCAGGGGATATACAATGAGCAGTTCTTC. It specifies CASRPQGIYNEQFF.

This clonotype was counted between two and nine times. The genes are TRBV4-3 and TRBJ2-5, with 7 bases matching TRBD1. Germline values: CDR1 LGHNA, CDR2 YSLEER. The CDR3 loop spans 15 amino acids. J was trimmed by 2 bases and V by 0 bases; bases with no gene match: 3. DNA for the CDR3: TGCGCCAGCAGCCAAGATTTCAGGGGGCAAGAGACCCAGTACTTC. As protein: CASSQDFRGQETQYF.

The sample holds a few counts of this clonotype. J is TRBJ2-7 and V is TRBV7-9; 9 nucleotides line up with TRBD1. V shed 4 bases, J shed 5 bases, and the junction held 12 bases outside the gene matches. The germline gives CDR1 SEHNR, CDR2 FQNEAQ (reference sequence). The CDR3 totals 16 residues. The CDR3, as DNA: TGTGCCAGCAGCTCCGCCGGGACAGGGAGTACCCACGAGCAGTACTTC. It translates to CASSSAGTGSTHEQYF.

This clonotype showed up many times. The chain joins TRBV29-1 to TRBJ2-1; unclear D gene. The length of the CDR3 is 10 residues. Germline CDR1 and CDR2: SQVTM and ANQGSEA. V was cut by 3 bases and J by 5 bases, with 2 bases left in between. CDR3 amino acids: CSVDNNEQFF. CDR3 coding DNA: TGCAGCGTTGATAACAATGAGCAGTTCTTC.

This clonotype was picked up a small number of times. The V call is TRBV27, the J call TRBJ2-7, with D tentatively TRBD1 or TRBD2 (5 bases each). The CDR3 has 17 residues. Per the germline V gene, CDR1 is MNHEY and CDR2 is SMNVEV (reference sequence). V dropped 6 bases and J dropped 2 bases, with 23 bases sitting between them. DNA for the CDR3: TGTGCCAGCAGCCGAGGGGCCGGGGCAGGGATAGCCTACGAGCAGTACTTC. Its protein product is CASSRGAGAGIAYEQYF.

This clonotype was counted between two and nine times. The chain carries TRBV5-1 and TRBJ2-3; 9 bases match TRBD1. The CDR3 spans 15 residues. Germline V gene lookup returns CDR1 SGHRS and CDR2 YFSETQ. V lost 2 bases to trimming and J lost 5 bases; unmatched junction nucleotides: 6. CDR3 bases: TGCGCCAGCAGCTTAACAGGGGGCTTGAAAGATACGCAGTATTTT. Its protein product is CASSLTGGLKDTQYF. Filled out from reference TRBV5-1 and TRBJ2-3, the complete variable domain reads KAGVTQTPRYLIKTRGQQVTLSCSPISGHRSVSWYQQTPGQGLQFLFEYFSETQRNKGNFPGRFSGRQFSNSRSEMNVSTLELGDSALYLCASSLTGGLKDTQYFGPGTRLTVL.

This clonotype was picked up a small number of times. V and J are TRBV7-2 and TRBJ1-1, with D perhaps matching TRBD1 (5 bases). The germline CDR1 and CDR2 sequences are SGHTA and FQGNSA. V lost 5 bases and J lost 6, with 16 bases in between. The CDR3 is made up of 14 amino acids. CDR3: CASSPMGLDAEAFF. The CDR3 region has the DNA TGTGCCAGCAGCCCCATGGGGCTCGACGCTGAAGCTTTCTTT.

This clonotype was seen ten or more times. The rearrangement joins TRBV7-8 to TRBJ2-5; D unresolved. The length of the CDR3 is 13 residues. Germline loops: CDR1 SGHVS, CDR2 FQNEAQ. V was shortened by 4 bases and J by 3 bases, with 9 bases between the two germline ends. DNA for the CDR3: TGTGCCAGCAGCTCCAGACTGAAAGAGACCCAGTACTTC. It is translated as CASSSRLKETQYF.

The CDR3 coding sequence is TGTGCCAGCAGCTTGTTGGGACAGGGGCTCTCTGGGGCCAACGTCCTGACTTTC. This codes for CASSLLGQGLSGANVLTF. The chain employs TRBV7-2 and TRBJ2-6; 10 bases agree with TRBD1. This CDR3 has 18 amino acids. Per the germline V gene, CDR1 is SGHTA and CDR2 is FQGNSA. The ends lost 3 bases at V and 0 bases at J; junction bases unmatched: 5. The variable domain in full, with the rest retrieved from reference TRBV7-2 and TRBJ2-6, is GAGVSQSPSNKVTEKGKDVELRCDPISGHTALYWYRQSLGQGLEFLIYFQGNSAPDKSGLPSDRFSAERTGGSVSTLTIQRTQQEDSAVYLCASSLLGQGLSGANVLTFGAGSRLTVL.

This clonotype was detected many times. This chain joins TRBV13 and TRBJ2-5; 12 bases are a match to TRBD2. The junction had 2 bases not matched to a gene; V was cut back by 4 bases and J by 2 bases. This CDR3 has 15 residues. Germline V CDR1 and CDR2: PRHDT, FYEKMQ (reference sequence). The CDR3 DNA is TGTGCCAGCAGCTCCGGACTAGCGGGGCAAGAGACCCAGTACTTC. It yields the protein CASSSGLAGQETQYF.

The chain links TRBV15 to TRBJ2-2; 8 positions agree with TRBD2. Trimming took 3 bases from V and 4 from J; bases not matched to a gene: 7. The CDR3 is 16 residues long. Germline assignment: CDR1 LNHNV and CDR2 YYDKDF (reference sequence). This CDR3 reads CATSSGGLDATGELFF. The CDR3 region has the DNA TGTGCCACCAGCAGTGGGGGACTAGATGCCACCGGGGAGCTGTTTTTT. The full variable domain, completed using reference TRBV15 and TRBJ2-2, is DAMVIQNPRYQVTQFGKPVTLSCSQTLNHNVMYWYQQKSSQAPKLLFHYYDKDFNNEADTPDNFQSRRPNTSFCFLDIRSPGLGDTAMYLCATSSGGLDATGELFFGEGSRLTVL.

This clonotype was detected ten times or more. The chain links TRBV5-6 to TRBJ2-5; 8 bases are a match to TRBD1. The CDR3 runs 14 residues. Losses at the gene ends were 4 bases for V and 6 bases for J; bases not matched to a gene: 8. Germline assignment: CDR1 SGHDT and CDR2 YYEEEE. CDR3 region: CASSEGQGLKTQYF. The CDR3 DNA reads as TGTGCCAGCAGCGAAGGACAGGGTTTGAAGACCCAGTACTTC.

This clonotype was recorded at least ten times. The chain combines TRBV29-1 with TRBJ2-7; the match to TRBD2 covers 11 bases. This CDR3 contains 16 residues. V was pared by 1 base and J by 3 bases, with 8 bases of the junction left unmatched. The germline gives CDR1 SQVTM, CDR2 ANQGSEA. The CDR3 sequence: CSVEGLETSGDYEQYF. DNA of the CDR3: TGCAGCGTTGAAGGGCTAGAGACTAGCGGGGACTACGAGCAGTACTTC.

This sequence joins TRBV15 and TRBJ1-6; maybe TRBD1 (6 bases). Between the trimmed V and J ends, which lost 7 bases and 8 bases, there was a span of 15 bases. CDR3 size: 14 residues. The germline V gene has CDR1 LNHNV and CDR2 YYDKDF (reference sequence). In DNA, the CDR3 is TGTGCCACCACCCGAAGCAGGGGAGATTCACCCCTCCACTTT. This codes for CATTRSRGDSPLHF.

The chain uses TRBV20-1 and TRBJ2-5, with TRBD2 identical over 7 bases. With 2 bases clipped from V and 5 bases from J, the junction kept 11 bases outside the gene matches. CDR1 and CDR2 (germline): DFQATT, SNEGSKA (reference sequence). The CDR3 sequence is 15 residues long. The CDR3 DNA reads as TGCAGTGCTAGATCAAGACTAGCCCGAACGGAGACCCAGTACTTC. Its translation is CSARSRLARTETQYF.

This clonotype occurred once. V usage is TRBV29-1 and J usage is TRBJ1-5; TRBD1 matches 7 bases. Germline V gene lookup returns CDR1 SQVTM and CDR2 ANQGSEA. Unmatched junction bases numbered 10, after V lost 4 bases and J lost 4 bases. The CDR3 has 15 amino acids. The CDR3 sequence: CSVGPPGGGNQPQHF. The CDR3 DNA reads TGCAGCGTTGGCCCCCCAGGGGGTGGTAATCAGCCCCAGCATTTT.

The chain uses TRBV7-2 and TRBJ2-3, with 11 bases identical to TRBD2. Germline-derived CDR1 and CDR2 are SGHTA and FQGNSA. J gave up 13 bases and V 2 bases, and 17 bases lay outside the gene matches. This CDR3 comprises 17 residues. CDR3 region: CASSLRASGGRGPMKYF. CDR3 bases: TGTGCCAGCAGCTTACGGGCTAGCGGGGGGCGGGGCCCGATGAAGTATTTT.

The chain combines TRBV5-1 with TRBJ2-1, with D possibly TRBD1 on 5 matching bases. Germline V CDR1 and CDR2: SGHRS, YFSETQ. The CDR3 sequence is 14 residues long. V dropped 4 bases and J dropped 6 bases, with 14 bases sitting between them. In DNA form, the CDR3 reads TGCGCCAGCAGCCCGGACAACCCGGGCAATGAGCAGTTCTTC. Translating it yields CASSPDNPGNEQFF. The whole variable domain, filled in from reference TRBV5-1 and TRBJ2-1, reads KAGVTQTPRYLIKTRGQQVTLSCSPISGHRSVSWYQQTPGQGLQFLFEYFSETQRNKGNFPGRFSGRQFSNSRSEMNVSTLELGDSALYLCASSPDNPGNEQFFGPGTRLTVL.

The gene calls are TRBV15 and TRBJ1-4; a possible D gene is TRBD1 (6 bases). The CDR3 has 14 amino acids. The V and J ends lost 0 bases and 10 bases respectively, with 12 bases between them. From germline, CDR1 is LNHNV and CDR2 YYDKDF (reference sequence). The CDR3 loop reads CATSRDRGQGKLFF. CDR3 in DNA: TGTGCCACCAGCAGAGATCGGGGACAAGGAAAACTGTTTTTT.

At least ten counts were recorded for this clonotype. The genes are TRBV12-3 or TRBV12-4 and TRBJ2-3; D uncertain. Deletions cut 2 bases from V and 7 bases from J, with 1 base between. The CDR3 covers 10 residues. CDR3 region: CASSLNTQYF. The CDR3 bases are TGTGCCAGCAGTTTAAATACGCAGTATTTT.

The V call is TRBV15, the J call TRBJ2-1; 12 positions agree with TRBD2. V trimming: 8 bases; J trimming: 4 bases; junction bases outside the gene matches: 6. This CDR3 contains 15 residues. The germline CDR1 and CDR2 sequences are LNHNV and YYDKDF (reference sequence). The CDR3 is CATGGLAGGYNEQFF. In nucleotides, the CDR3 is TGTGCCACCGGAGGCCTAGCGGGGGGGTACAATGAGCAGTTCTTC.

The gene calls are TRBV6-1 and TRBJ1-2; D gene ambiguous. This CDR3 region has 14 residues. CDR1 and CDR2 from the germline V gene are MNHNS and SASEGT. Trimming took off 1 base at V and 4 bases at J, with 10 bases between the two ends. As DNA, the CDR3 is TGTGCCAGCAGTGAAGAGAGTTGGCTCTATGGCTACACCTTC. The encoded protein is CASSEESWLYGYTF.

The chain recombines TRBV25-1 with TRBJ1-1; possible D gene TRBD1, 5 bases. V was trimmed by 0 bases and J by 4 bases, leaving 9 bases between them. The CDR3 runs 14 residues. The germline gives CDR1 MGHDK, CDR2 SYGVNS. CDR3 bases: TGTGCCAGCAGTGAATATACGGGGGGCACTGAAGCTTTCTTT. Translation: CASSEYTGGTEAFF.

This rearrangement joins TRBV29-1 to TRBJ1-2, with TRBD1 matching 11 bases. The CDR3 extends over 12 amino acids. V shed 8 bases and J 4 bases; nucleotides not matched to a gene: 3. Germline V gene data show CDR1 as SQVTM and CDR2 as ANQGSEA. The CDR3 DNA is TGCAGCTCCGGGACAGGGGGCTATGGCTACACCTTC. Residues: CSSGTGGYGYTF.

This clonotype was observed a handful of times. V and J are TRBV7-2 and TRBJ2-3; 8 bases are a match to TRBD2. Germline V CDR1 and CDR2: SGHTA, FQGNSA. Trimming at V came to 6 bases and at J to 1 base, leaving 6 bases not matched to a gene. The CDR3 length is 15 residues. CDR3 region: CASRLLGGGTDTQYF. The CDR3 DNA is TGTGCCAGCAGGCTCCTCGGGGGGGGCACAGATACGCAGTATTTT.

The chain couples TRBV27 to TRBJ2-1; D gene ambiguous. There are 11 residues in the CDR3. Germline values: CDR1 MNHEY, CDR2 SMNVEV (reference sequence). With 3 bases removed from V and 9 bases from J, the gap between germline ends came to 6 bases. Here the CDR3 DNA reads TGTGCCAGCAGTTTCTCGAGTGAGCAGTTCTTC. Its protein is CASSFSSEQFF.

The table lists this clonotype with a few counts. The V and J genes are TRBV4-1 and TRBJ2-7; 8 nucleotides line up with TRBD1. The CDR3 totals 13 residues. Germline trimming cut 5 bases from V and 6 bases from J; bases unmatched to any gene: 6. Germline V gene sequence: CDR1 MGHRA, CDR2 YSYEKL. For the CDR3, the DNA is TGCGCCAGCAGCAAGCAGGGGGCCGGCGAGCAGTACTTC. Encoded protein: CASSKQGAGEQYF.